The rows below give T cell receptor beta chains drawn from one sample of a study of blood T cell repertoires in COVID-19. Here immunoSEQ multiplex PCR was the method, and the copy in TCRdb shows in-frame clones only, minus some. This table holds about 250,000 clones, roughly four fifths found once. Sequencing was carried out using peripheral blood. These receptors were obtained from an elderly man with acute or convalescent COVID-19. Each CDR3 is given with its conserved first and last residue. Fields, in order: D gene, clone size, J gene, V gene, CDR3 DNA, CDR3 protein. A D gene is named only where the DNA matches it firmly. The listing skips clone size in some rows; elsewhere it reads once, few, many or a size class.

d_call: -
clone_size: -
j_call: TRBJ2-1
v_call: TRBV7-9
cdr3_nt: TGTGCCAGCATTGATCACTACCGCTCCTACAATGAGCAGTTCTTC
cdr3_aa: CASIDHYRSYNEQFF

d_call: TRBD1
clone_size: few
j_call: TRBJ2-1
v_call: TRBV27
cdr3_nt: TGTGCCAGCAGTTGGACAGGTAGGAAGCAGTTCTTC
cdr3_aa: CASSWTGRKQFF

d_call: -
clone_size: few
j_call: TRBJ2-1
v_call: TRBV29-1
cdr3_nt: TGCAGCGCACAGACAGGTGTACGGTCCTACAATGAGCAGTTCTTC
cdr3_aa: CSAQTGVRSYNEQFF

d_call: -
clone_size: -
j_call: TRBJ1-5
v_call: TRBV5-1
cdr3_nt: TGCGCCAGCAGCCCGTGGGGGGAACTGGGTCAGCCCCAGCATTTT
cdr3_aa: CASSPWGELGQPQHF

d_call: TRBD1
clone_size: -
j_call: TRBJ1-5
v_call: TRBV19
cdr3_nt: TGTGCCAGTAGTCTCCGACTGACAGGGGGCCGCACCCAGCCCCAGCATTTT
cdr3_aa: CASSLRLTGGRTQPQHF

d_call: TRBD2
clone_size: -
j_call: TRBJ2-1
v_call: TRBV5-1
cdr3_nt: TGCGCCAGCAGCAGCGGACTAGCGGGGGTCGGCTACAATGAGCAGTTCTTC
cdr3_aa: CASSSGLAGVGYNEQFF

d_call: -
clone_size: -
j_call: TRBJ2-7
v_call: TRBV19
cdr3_nt: TGTGCCAGTACCACAGCAAGGGGCGCAGCCTACGAGCAGTACTTC
cdr3_aa: CASTTARGAAYEQYF

d_call: -
clone_size: -
j_call: TRBJ1-5
v_call: TRBV6-5
cdr3_nt: TGTGCCAGCAGCCTCAAAGGGGGGGGAATTCAGCCCCAGCATTTT
cdr3_aa: CASSLKGGGIQPQHF

d_call: TRBD1
clone_size: -
j_call: TRBJ1-4
v_call: TRBV28
cdr3_nt: TGTGCCAGCAGTCCCGACAGGGGATGGGAAAAACTGTTTTTT
cdr3_aa: CASSPDRGWEKLFF

d_call: -
clone_size: few
j_call: TRBJ2-7
v_call: TRBV10-1
cdr3_nt: TGCGCCAGCAGCGCACACGGGACTCGCTCCTACGAGCAGTACTTC
cdr3_aa: CASSAHGTRSYEQYF

d_call: TRBD1
clone_size: -
j_call: TRBJ2-1
v_call: TRBV28
cdr3_nt: TGTGCCAGCAGTTTACGGGACAGGGCACGCAATGAGCAGTTCTTC
cdr3_aa: CASSLRDRARNEQFF

d_call: -
clone_size: -
j_call: TRBJ1-5
v_call: TRBV6-1
cdr3_nt: TGTGCCAGCAGTGAAGGTTTCGGAGGCGTGAGCAATCAGCCCCAGCATTTT
cdr3_aa: CASSEGFGGVSNQPQHF

d_call: TRBD1
clone_size: -
j_call: TRBJ1-2
v_call: TRBV29-1
cdr3_nt: TGCAGCGTTGAAGATATAGGACAGGGAGTAGACTTAAACTATGGCTACACCTTC
cdr3_aa: CSVEDIGQGVDLNYGYTF

d_call: -
clone_size: -
j_call: TRBJ1-2
v_call: TRBV9
cdr3_nt: TGTGCCAGCAGCTCCCATCCTTCGGGTAACTATGGCTACACCTTC
cdr3_aa: CASSSHPSGNYGYTF

d_call: -
clone_size: once
j_call: TRBJ1-5
v_call: TRBV6-6
cdr3_nt: TGTGCCAGCAGCCAAACAGGTATGCGTCAGCCCCAGCATTTT
cdr3_aa: CASSQTGMRQPQHF

d_call: -
clone_size: -
j_call: TRBJ1-3
v_call: TRBV2
cdr3_nt: TGTGCCAGCAAAAAGGACCTCGGGAGAAACACCATATATTTT
cdr3_aa: CASKKDLGRNTIYF

d_call: TRBD1
clone_size: -
j_call: TRBJ2-2
v_call: TRBV4-2
cdr3_nt: TGTGCCAGCAGCCATTTGGGGACAGCTAACACCGGGGAGCTGTTTTTT
cdr3_aa: CASSHLGTANTGELFF

d_call: TRBD2
clone_size: -
j_call: TRBJ2-5
v_call: TRBV7-6
cdr3_nt: TGTGCCAGCAGCTCCGGACTAGCGGGAGTGAGGGAGACCCAGTACTTC
cdr3_aa: CASSSGLAGVRETQYF

d_call: -
clone_size: few
j_call: TRBJ1-2
v_call: TRBV5-4
cdr3_nt: TGTGCCAGCAGCCCCGCCGAGAGGGTCAACTATGGCTACACCTTC
cdr3_aa: CASSPAERVNYGYTF

d_call: TRBD1
clone_size: -
j_call: TRBJ2-3
v_call: TRBV19
cdr3_nt: TGTGCCAGTAGCAGGACAGGGGGCGCAGATACGCAGTATTTT
cdr3_aa: CASSRTGGADTQYF

d_call: TRBD2
clone_size: -
j_call: TRBJ2-5
v_call: TRBV18
cdr3_nt: TGTGCCAGCTCCGACAAACTAGCGGGAGGGGCTGAGACCCAGTACTTC
cdr3_aa: CASSDKLAGGAETQYF

d_call: -
clone_size: -
j_call: TRBJ1-5
v_call: TRBV6-1
cdr3_nt: TGTGCCAGCAGTGAAAGGACAACCTATCAGCCCCAGCATTTT
cdr3_aa: CASSERTTYQPQHF

d_call: -
clone_size: -
j_call: TRBJ1-2
v_call: TRBV18
cdr3_nt: TGTGCCAGCTCACCGACTACAAGTGAGGATGGCTACACCTTC
cdr3_aa: CASSPTTSEDGYTF

d_call: TRBD1
clone_size: -
j_call: TRBJ2-5
v_call: TRBV7-8
cdr3_nt: TGTGCCAGCAGTTCGACAGGGGGAGGGGAGACCCAGTACTTC
cdr3_aa: CASSSTGGGETQYF

d_call: -
clone_size: -
j_call: TRBJ2-7
v_call: TRBV5-1
cdr3_nt: TGCGCCAGCAGCAAGTATACTAGTTTCCCGTACTTC
cdr3_aa: CASSKYTSFPYF

d_call: -
clone_size: -
j_call: TRBJ2-1
v_call: TRBV11-2
cdr3_nt: TGTGCCAGCAGCTTAGTTCTAGTTGAGCAGTTCTTC
cdr3_aa: CASSLVLVEQFF

d_call: TRBD1
clone_size: -
j_call: TRBJ1-1
v_call: TRBV5-1
cdr3_nt: TGCGCCAGCAGCTTCGACCTACAGGGGAAGGCTTTCTTT
cdr3_aa: CASSFDLQGKAFF

d_call: -
clone_size: -
j_call: TRBJ1-4
v_call: TRBV10-3
cdr3_nt: TGTGCCACCCAGGGGAGGGGAGGGGAAAAACTGTTTTTT
cdr3_aa: CATQGRGGEKLFF

d_call: TRBD2
clone_size: -
j_call: TRBJ2-3
v_call: TRBV20-1
cdr3_nt: TGCAGTGCTGCCCAGCGGGAGCAGTATTTT
cdr3_aa: CSAAQREQYF

d_call: TRBD2
clone_size: -
j_call: TRBJ2-3
v_call: TRBV19
cdr3_nt: TGTGCCAGTATCGCTAGCGGGGGGGCAGATACGCAGTATTTT
cdr3_aa: CASIASGGADTQYF

d_call: TRBD1
clone_size: -
j_call: TRBJ2-5
v_call: TRBV19
cdr3_nt: TGTGCCAGTAGCCATCCCCGGACAGGGGGCTGGGGAGAGACCCAGTACTTC
cdr3_aa: CASSHPRTGGWGETQYF

d_call: TRBD2
clone_size: once
j_call: TRBJ2-3
v_call: TRBV19
cdr3_nt: TGTGCCAGTAGTCGTCTAGCGGGAGGGGATACGCAGTATTTT
cdr3_aa: CASSRLAGGDTQYF

d_call: -
clone_size: -
j_call: TRBJ1-2
v_call: TRBV24-1
cdr3_nt: TGTGCCACCGCCCCCCTCGGGGGGAAAGGCTACACCTTC
cdr3_aa: CATAPLGGKGYTF

d_call: TRBD1
clone_size: -
j_call: TRBJ1-6
v_call: TRBV6-5
cdr3_nt: TGTGCCAGCAGTACACAGGGGTCACCCCTCCACTTT
cdr3_aa: CASSTQGSPLHF

d_call: TRBD1
clone_size: -
j_call: TRBJ1-6
v_call: TRBV28
cdr3_nt: TGTGCCATTTCACCCACAGGGGCAGGTAATTCACCCCTCCACTTT
cdr3_aa: CAISPTGAGNSPLHF

d_call: -
clone_size: few
j_call: TRBJ1-1
v_call: TRBV6-6
cdr3_nt: TGTGCCAGCAGTGACAGTGGAAGGGGTCCTGAAGCTTTCTTT
cdr3_aa: CASSDSGRGPEAFF

d_call: TRBD1
clone_size: -
j_call: TRBJ1-3
v_call: TRBV3-1/TRBV3-2
cdr3_nt: TGTGCCAGCAGCCTTGGGACAGGTGGCTATGGGAACACCATATATTTT
cdr3_aa: CASSLGTGGYGNTIYF

d_call: TRBD1
clone_size: -
j_call: TRBJ1-6
v_call: TRBV6-1
cdr3_nt: TGTGCCAGCAGTGTTACTTTAGTAACAGGGGCGGATTCACCCCTCCACTTT
cdr3_aa: CASSVTLVTGADSPLHF

d_call: TRBD2
clone_size: -
j_call: TRBJ2-7
v_call: TRBV5-4
cdr3_nt: TGTGCCAGCAGCGGGAGGGGACTAGCGGGATCCTTAGAGCAGTACTTC
cdr3_aa: CASSGRGLAGSLEQYF

d_call: -
clone_size: -
j_call: TRBJ2-7
v_call: TRBV10-3
cdr3_nt: TGTGCCATCAGTGAGGCGGGTAGCTCCTACGAGCAGTACTTC
cdr3_aa: CAISEAGSSYEQYF

d_call: -
clone_size: -
j_call: TRBJ2-2
v_call: TRBV6-4
cdr3_nt: TGTGCCAGCAGCCGGGACTTCCCCACCGGGGAGCTGTTTTTT
cdr3_aa: CASSRDFPTGELFF

d_call: TRBD2
clone_size: -
j_call: TRBJ2-1
v_call: TRBV6-5
cdr3_nt: TGTGCCAGCAGTTACGGTGGTAGCGGGAGGGACAATGAGCAGTTCTTC
cdr3_aa: CASSYGGSGRDNEQFF

d_call: TRBD1
clone_size: -
j_call: TRBJ2-5
v_call: TRBV6-5
cdr3_nt: TGTGCCAGCAAGGGGACAGGGAGAGAGACCCAGTACTTC
cdr3_aa: CASKGTGRETQYF

d_call: -
clone_size: -
j_call: TRBJ1-1
v_call: TRBV20-1
cdr3_nt: TGCAGTGCTAGTCCCCTAGGAATTGACACTGAAGCTTTCTTT
cdr3_aa: CSASPLGIDTEAFF

d_call: -
clone_size: -
j_call: TRBJ1-5
v_call: TRBV19
cdr3_nt: TGTGCCAGTAGTACACAGGGCCCCGGCAATCAGCCCCAGCATTTT
cdr3_aa: CASSTQGPGNQPQHF

d_call: -
clone_size: many
j_call: TRBJ1-1
v_call: TRBV6-5
cdr3_nt: TGTGCCAGTTTAAAACAGGGTAAGGGAAAAGCTTTCTTT
cdr3_aa: CASLKQGKGKAFF

d_call: -
clone_size: -
j_call: TRBJ1-4
v_call: TRBV28
cdr3_nt: TGTGCCAGCAGCGAACCCCCGGGGGGGAAACTGTTTTTT
cdr3_aa: CASSEPPGGKLFF

d_call: TRBD1
clone_size: few
j_call: TRBJ1-4
v_call: TRBV9
cdr3_nt: TGTGCCAGCAGCCCACAGGGGGTCCCTGAAAAACTGTTTTTT
cdr3_aa: CASSPQGVPEKLFF

d_call: TRBD1
clone_size: -
j_call: TRBJ2-7
v_call: TRBV19
cdr3_nt: TGTGCCAGTAGTATGGGACAGGGAGGCCACGAGCAGTACTTC
cdr3_aa: CASSMGQGGHEQYF

d_call: TRBD1
clone_size: -
j_call: TRBJ1-6
v_call: TRBV27
cdr3_nt: TGTGCCAGCAGTCTCAGGGGGCCCTATAATTCACCCCTCCACTTT
cdr3_aa: CASSLRGPYNSPLHF

d_call: -
clone_size: -
j_call: TRBJ2-2
v_call: TRBV5-6
cdr3_nt: TGTGCCAGCAGCCCCGGGACAACGAACACCGGGGAGCTGTTTTTT
cdr3_aa: CASSPGTTNTGELFF

d_call: TRBD1
clone_size: -
j_call: TRBJ1-2
v_call: TRBV15
cdr3_nt: TGTGCCACCAGCAGAGGCTCCGGGACAGGCAGTGGAGGCTACACCTTC
cdr3_aa: CATSRGSGTGSGGYTF

d_call: -
clone_size: -
j_call: TRBJ1-1
v_call: TRBV7-2
cdr3_nt: TGTGCCAGCAGCTCATTCACCGGGACAGAAGCTTTCTTT
cdr3_aa: CASSSFTGTEAFF

d_call: TRBD1
clone_size: -
j_call: TRBJ1-1
v_call: TRBV6-5
cdr3_nt: TGTGCCAGCAGTTCCCTCGAGGACAGGGGGCGAGCTTTCTTT
cdr3_aa: CASSSLEDRGRAFF

d_call: TRBD2
clone_size: -
j_call: TRBJ2-2
v_call: TRBV5-1
cdr3_nt: TGCGCCAGCAGCTTGGGGGAGACTAGCAGAAACACCGGGGAGCTGTTTTTT
cdr3_aa: CASSLGETSRNTGELFF

d_call: TRBD2
clone_size: -
j_call: TRBJ2-2
v_call: TRBV9
cdr3_nt: TGTGCCAGCAGCGCTCAGACTAGCGCGAACACCGGGGAGCTGTTTTTT
cdr3_aa: CASSAQTSANTGELFF